This T cell receptor (beta chain) comes out of a study of blood T cells in healthy people across ages. About the research overall: Template switching picked up about one barcoded beta molecule for each two T cells. Study findings and constraints: Both naive CD4+ cell counts and diversity were greater in long-lived donors than in aged donors. Donor CMV status, an unknown factor, possibly confounded changes in expanded clonotypes.

On this clonotype: Its antigen is undetermined.

It was with a sample-barcoded 5' primer and a J-beta primer mix that a second PCR of roughly 6 to 11 cycles was run. Every cDNA molecule bore a tag from a template-switch adaptor containing 12 random nucleotides. MiXCR, run by TCRdb on the 5' RACE reads, gives a single entry per CDR3 protein. Here the sample spans 550,000 to 750,000 distinct CDR3 sequences, roughly 20% being singletons. The V end lost 3 bases, the J end lost 5 bases, and 6 bases lay between the germline ends. Germline CDR1 and CDR2: KGHDR and SFDVKD. This CDR3 is built from 12 residues. The chain recombines TRBV24-1 with TRBJ2-5; D is unresolved. This receptor was obtained from a man between 65 and 85 years old in good health. The sequencing input was blood. CDR3 sequence: CATSDPIETQYF. The CDR3 coding sequence is TGTGCCACCAGTGATCCAATTGAGACCCAGTACTTC.